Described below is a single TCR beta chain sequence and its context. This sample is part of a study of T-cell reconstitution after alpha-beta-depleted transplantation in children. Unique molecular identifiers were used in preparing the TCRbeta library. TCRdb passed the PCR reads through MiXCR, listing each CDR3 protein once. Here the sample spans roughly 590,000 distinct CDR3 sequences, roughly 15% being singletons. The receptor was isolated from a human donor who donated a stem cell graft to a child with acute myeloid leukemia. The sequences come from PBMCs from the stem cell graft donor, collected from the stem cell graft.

The DNA for the CDR3 is TGTGCCAGCAGGTCCGATGGGGAGCAGTTCTTC. The encoded protein is CASRSDGEQFF. V gene TRBV7-9 combines with J gene TRBJ2-1, with D unresolved. This CDR3 contains 11 residues. In germline, CDR1 is SEHNR, CDR2 FQNEAQ (reference sequence). The germline V and J ends were trimmed by 6 bases and 10 bases, with 10 bases remaining between them. The variable domain in full, completed from reference TRBV7-9 and TRBJ2-1, reads DTGVSQNPRHKITKRGQNVTFRCDPISEHNRLYWYRQTLGQGPEFLTYFQNEAQLEKSRLLSDRFSAERPKGSFSTLEIQRTEQGDSAMYLCASRSDGEQFFGPGTRLTVL.